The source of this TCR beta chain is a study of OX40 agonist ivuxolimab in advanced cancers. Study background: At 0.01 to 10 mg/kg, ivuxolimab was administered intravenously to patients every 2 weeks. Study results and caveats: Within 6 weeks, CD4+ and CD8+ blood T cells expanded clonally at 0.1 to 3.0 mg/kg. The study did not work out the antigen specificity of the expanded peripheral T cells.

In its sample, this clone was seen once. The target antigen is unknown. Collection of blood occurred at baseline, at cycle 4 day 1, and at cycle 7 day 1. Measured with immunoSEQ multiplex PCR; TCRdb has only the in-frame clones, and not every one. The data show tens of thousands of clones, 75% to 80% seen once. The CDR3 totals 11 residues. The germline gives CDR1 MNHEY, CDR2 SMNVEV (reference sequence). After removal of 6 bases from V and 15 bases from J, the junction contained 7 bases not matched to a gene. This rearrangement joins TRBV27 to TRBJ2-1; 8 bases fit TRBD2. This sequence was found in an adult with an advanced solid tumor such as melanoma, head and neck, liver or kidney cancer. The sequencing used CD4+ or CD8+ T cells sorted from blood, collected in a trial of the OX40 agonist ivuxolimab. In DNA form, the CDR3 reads TGTGCCAGCAGGGGGGGACTAGGTGTGTTCTTC. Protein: CASRGGLGVFF.